This TCR beta chain was identified during a study of CD4 T cells in relation to SARS-CoV-2 and coronaviruses. In the study overall: Controls used an HIV-1 Nef peptide pool or no peptide.

Libraries were prepared by immunoSEQ multiplex PCR; TCRdb keeps only in-frame clonotypes and omits some of them. The sample carries 20,000 to 25,000 clones, around 74% recorded once. As for this clone: What it binds is not known.

Unexposed donor CD4+ T cells date from about 2011-2018, before the COVID-19 pandemic. Isolation of CD4+ T cells took place after less than 13 days in culture. Unexposed-donor CD4+ T cells were probed with SARS-CoV-2 S/N and four cold-coronavirus spikes, cells permitting. Cultures held roughly 2 million PBMCs per well with roughly 10 IU/ml IL-2. On days 3 and 7, cultures got half fresh IL-2 medium. V lost 2 bases and J lost 5, with 7 bases in between. The CDR3 loop spans 13 amino acids. Sequenced input: CD4+ T cells from PBMCs, cultured in vitro. The V call is TRBV12-3 or TRBV12-4, the J call TRBJ1-5; D not certain. This TCR derives from a human donor in good health. The CDR3 region is CASSLQEDQPQHF. The CDR3, as DNA: TGTGCCAGCAGTTTACAGGAGGATCAGCCCCAGCATTTT.